This TCR beta chain is drawn from a study of cytomegalovirus exposure and HLA in healthy donors. Study-wide background: A subsequent analysis reported that the 95 to 150 validation repertoires were produced on the same platform that had also been used for the approximately 700 first-cohort repertoires. Study results and limitations: Within the 120 or so validation repertoires, first-cohort TCR clusters tended to co-occur, according to a later analysis. Whilst most TCR sequences proved rare, a subset of public TCRs occurred across many donors. The study put 160 or so TCR beta chains on its list as cytomegalovirus-associated.

Clones were sequenced by immunoSEQ multiplex PCR, and TCRdb holds only the in-frame ones, with some missing. The table includes over 150,000 clones, 75% to 95% detected once. The germline V and J ends were trimmed by 6 bases and 2 bases, with 14 bases remaining between them. The CDR3 sequence is 14 residues long. Germline assignment: CDR1 MNHNS and CDR2 SASEGT. Details on this clone: Its cognate antigen is unknown.

The TCR originated in a young woman in good health and CMV-seropositive. The sample taken for sequencing was PBMCs. The chain combines TRBV6-1 with TRBJ2-7; D might be TRBD2 (7 bases). In DNA, the CDR3 is TGTGCCAGCAGCGAGGGGGGGGCCCCCTACGAGCAGTACTTC. This encodes CASSEGGAPYEQYF.